Below, 14 T cell receptor beta chains from the same sample are listed, as sequenced in a study of cytomegalovirus exposure and HLA in healthy donors. The study ran its PCR with 60 Vbeta and 13 Jbeta primers. TCRdb's table, derived via immunoSEQ multiplex PCR, lists solely in-frame clones and lacks some. The sample contains 85,000 to 100,000 clones, roughly 86% of which appear only once. Source material: PBMCs. These receptors all come from a man in his thirties or forties in good health and CMV-seropositive.

The chain links TRBV5-1 to TRBJ1-6; D not certain. The CDR3 consists of 16 residues. With 1 base removed from V and 5 bases from J, the gap between germline ends came to 13 bases. Germline V gene sequence: CDR1 SGHRS, CDR2 YFSETQ. CDR3 bases: TGCGCCAGCAGCTTGTTCTCCCCGGGTAATAATTCACCCCTCCACTTT. It codes for CASSLFSPGNNSPLHF.

J is TRBJ2-7 and V is TRBV7-2; 7 bases match TRBD2. The CDR3 has 17 amino acids. V dropped 7 bases and J dropped 5; count of bases not matched to a gene: 20. The germline V gene encodes CDR1 SGHTA and CDR2 FQGNSA. The CDR3 protein is CASTPWASGGRSHEQYF. The CDR3 DNA reads as TGTGCCAGCACCCCTTGGGCTAGCGGAGGGAGGAGCCACGAGCAGTACTTC.

The chain couples TRBV7-5 to TRBJ2-5; whether TRBD2, the table's D call, matches the DNA was not checked. TRBV7-5 constitutes a pseudogene. This CDR3 is 13 amino acids long. CDR3 nucleotide sequence: TGTGCCAGCAGCTCCTACGGCGGGGAGACCCAGTACTTC. This sequence encodes CASSSYGGETQYF.

The rearrangement links TRBV5-1 to TRBJ2-7; 7 positions match TRBD1. From germline, CDR1 is SGHRS and CDR2 YFSETQ. V lost 3 bases and J lost 5; bases outside the gene matches: 11. The CDR3 is made up of 15 amino acids. The CDR3 protein is CASSSIRKGADEQYF. The CDR3 DNA follows: TGCGCCAGCAGCTCTATAAGAAAGGGGGCAGACGAGCAGTACTTC.

The rearrangement uses TRBV28 and TRBJ2-7, with 9 bases identical to TRBD1. The germline V gene encodes CDR1 MDHEN and CDR2 SYDVKM. The CDR3 runs to 15 residues. V dropped 5 bases and J dropped 2; count of bases not matched to a gene: 7. The CDR3 loop is CASSQPGQGTYEQYF. The CDR3 nucleotides read TGTGCCAGCAGTCAACCGGGACAGGGAACCTACGAGCAGTACTTC.

The V and J genes are TRBV6-1 and TRBJ1-5; 9 bases are a match to TRBD1. The V and J ends lost 11 bases and 5 bases, in that order; junction bases with no gene match: 13. The germline CDR1 and CDR2 sequences are MNHNS and SASEGT. The CDR3 runs 15 residues. CDR3 sequence: CAPTPGQGCDQPQHF. DNA of the CDR3: TGTGCCCCTACGCCGGGACAGGGTTGCGATCAGCCCCAGCATTTT.

V gene TRBV2 combines with J gene TRBJ2-3, with a tentative D call TRBD2 (6 bases). Deletions cut 6 bases from V and 7 bases from J, with 11 bases between. The germline V gene encodes CDR1 SNHLY and CDR2 FYNNEI. The length of the CDR3 is 12 residues. DNA of the CDR3: TGTGCCAGCAGCAGGGACTTAAATACGCAGTATTTT. It is translated as CASSRDLNTQYF.

The V call is TRBV7-9, the J call TRBJ2-1; 12 bases agree with TRBD2. In germline, CDR1 is SEHNR, CDR2 FQNEAQ (reference sequence). V lost 3 bases to trimming and J lost 8 bases; unmatched junction nucleotides: 5. The CDR3 sequence is 15 residues long. The CDR3 is CASSLRLAGAYEQFF. The DNA for the CDR3 is TGTGCCAGCAGCTTGAGACTAGCGGGGGCGTATGAGCAGTTCTTC.

CDR3 in DNA: TGCGCCAGCAAATTCGGCGGGAGGGCTACAGATACGCAGTATTTT. Its translation is CASKFGGRATDTQYF. The V gene is TRBV10-2, the J gene TRBJ2-3; the match to TRBD2 covers 9 bases. The germline CDR1 and CDR2 sequences are WSHSY and SAAADI. This CDR3 is 15 amino acids long. After removal of 7 bases from V and 3 bases from J, the junction contained 8 bases not matched to a gene.

The rearrangement joins TRBV6-1 to TRBJ2-5; D gene uncertain. V was pared by 4 bases and J by 5 bases, with 11 bases between. The CDR3 is made up of 13 amino acids. Germline V CDR1 and CDR2: MNHNS, SASEGT. The CDR3 DNA reads TGTGCCAGCAGTGTACGACTTGGGGAGACCCAGTACTTC. Protein sequence: CASSVRLGETQYF.

This rearrangement joins TRBV7-2 to TRBJ1-5; D is uncertain. Germline V lookup: CDR1 SGHTA, CDR2 FQGNSA. V was trimmed by 0 bases and J by 6 bases, leaving 9 bases between them. The CDR3 totals 14 residues. This CDR3 reads CASSLAEGAQPQHF. DNA of the CDR3: TGTGCCAGCAGCTTAGCAGAGGGAGCTCAGCCCCAGCATTTT.

The J gene is TRBJ1-6, the V gene TRBV15; unclear D gene. CDR3 length: 12 residues. V lost 3 bases, J lost 14 bases, and 11 bases lay in between. Germline assignment: CDR1 LNHNV and CDR2 YYDKDF (reference sequence). CDR3 nucleotide sequence: TGTGCCACCAGCAGTGAAGGGAGGACCCTCCACTTT. Its translation: CATSSEGRTLHF.

In its sample, this clone was seen once. The chain is built from TRBV19 and TRBJ2-5; D possibly corresponds to TRBD2 (6 bases). V lost 5 bases and J 1 base, leaving 11 bases between the germline ends. Germline loops: CDR1 LNHDA, CDR2 SQIVND (reference sequence). The CDR3 is 14 residues long. The CDR3 DNA sequence: TGTGCCAGTAGTCGGGCTAGCGCCCAAGAGACCCAGTACTTC. Protein sequence: CASSRASAQETQYF. The full variable domain, in which reference TRBV19 and TRBJ2-5 provide the parts outside the CDR3, is DGGITQSPKYLFRKEGQNVTLSCEQNLNHDAMYWYRQDPGQGLRLIYYSQIVNDFQKGDIAEGYSVSREKKESFPLTVTSAQKNPTAFYLCASSRASAQETQYFGPGTRLLVL.

The rearrangement uses TRBV19 and TRBJ1-1; no clear D. The V end lost 3 bases, the J end lost 8 bases, and 10 bases lay between the germline ends. Germline values: CDR1 LNHDA, CDR2 SQIVND (reference sequence). This CDR3 comprises 12 residues. The CDR3 here is CASSIEWREAFF. As DNA, the CDR3 is TGTGCCAGTAGTATTGAGTGGAGGGAAGCTTTCTTT.